The 2 T cell receptor beta chains below were found in one sample sequenced in a study of control samples from healthy donors and cancer patients. Generated by immunoSEQ multiplex PCR, the TCRdb table keeps only in-frame clones and is missing some. The top ten hold more than 10% of the sample, which has about 170,000 clones, 80% to 90% seen once. The material sequenced was blood. All receptors come from a man aged 25-45 years in good health.

Worth noting for this clone: A clone one base away is much larger, so this may be a read error. The genes are TRBV25-1 and TRBJ1-5; 8 bases line up with TRBD1. The CDR3 is made up of 16 amino acids. The germline V gene encodes CDR1 MGHDK and CDR2 SYGVNS. V lost 5 bases, J lost 7 bases, and 13 bases stayed unmatched. Here the CDR3 reads CASSSSTQGTGQPQHF. As DNA, the CDR3 is TGTGCCAGCAGTTCATCTACTCAGGGGACAGGACAGCCCCAGCATTTT.

J is TRBJ2-2 and V is TRBV7-6, with TRBD2 identical over 9 bases. Germline loops: CDR1 SGHVS, CDR2 FNYEAQ. J was trimmed by 1 base and V by 3 bases; bases with no gene match: 6. The CDR3 spans 17 residues. The CDR3 is CASSFRAGGWNTGELFF. The CDR3 nucleotides are TGTGCCAGCAGCTTCCGAGCGGGAGGATGGAACACCGGGGAGCTGTTTTTT.